The clone carrying this T cell receptor (beta chain) was seen ten or more times. TCRdb independently ran MiXCR on the 5' RACE reads; one entry per CDR3 protein. The data contain about half a million distinct CDR3 sequences, about 20% of them seen just once; the ten biggest clones take up over 9%. These data belong to a study of T-cell memory formation after mild COVID-19. CDR3 size: 17 residues. Between the trimmed V and J ends, which lost 3 bases and 0 bases, there was a span of 15 bases. CDR1 LGHDT and CDR2 YNNKEL come from the germline V gene (reference sequence). The clonotype was recovered from an adult woman who had mild COVID-19 (a few samples of this study predate the infection). Cell type and time point are not known. Sequences were obtained from PBMCs or a T cell subset sorted from them (not recorded which). The chain is built from TRBV3-1 and TRBJ1-3; no reliable D call. CDR3 loop: CASSHDATAASGNTIYF. The DNA for the CDR3 is TGTGCCAGCAGCCACGATGCCACAGCAGCCTCTGGAAACACCATATATTTT.